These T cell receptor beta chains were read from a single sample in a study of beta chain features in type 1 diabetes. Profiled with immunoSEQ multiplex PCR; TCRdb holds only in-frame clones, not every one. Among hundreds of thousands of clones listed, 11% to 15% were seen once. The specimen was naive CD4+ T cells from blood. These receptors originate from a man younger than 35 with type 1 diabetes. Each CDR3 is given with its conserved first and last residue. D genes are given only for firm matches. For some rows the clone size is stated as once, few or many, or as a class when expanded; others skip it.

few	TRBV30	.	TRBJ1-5	CAWSVGRNNQPQHF	TGTGCCTGGAGTGTCGGGCGGAACAATCAGCCCCAGCATTTT
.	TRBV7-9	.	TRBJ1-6	CASSFQFRRKDNSPLHF	TGTGCCAGCAGCTTTCAATTTCGACGGAAAGATAATTCACCCCTCCACTTT
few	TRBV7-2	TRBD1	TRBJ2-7	CASSLAGQGALNEQYF	TGTGCCAGCAGCCTCGCGGGACAGGGGGCGCTGAACGAGCAGTACTTC
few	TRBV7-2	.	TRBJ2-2	CASSTRGTNTGELFF	TGTGCCAGCAGCACTCGGGGGACGAACACCGGGGAGCTGTTTTTT
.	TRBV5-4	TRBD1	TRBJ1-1	CARPRQGEYRGTEAFF	TGTGCCCGGCCAAGGCAGGGGGAATACAGGGGCACTGAAGCTTTCTTT
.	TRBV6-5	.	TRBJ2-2	CASRRGVANTGELFF	TGTGCCAGCAGAAGAGGGGTCGCGAACACCGGGGAGCTGTTTTTT
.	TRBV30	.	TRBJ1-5	CAWSVARGGEIRGQPQHF	TGTGCCTGGAGTGTAGCCAGGGGTGGTGAAATACGGGGTCAGCCCCAGCATTTT
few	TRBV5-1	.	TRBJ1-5	CASSLRPGGVSQPQHF	TGCGCCAGCAGCTTGCGTCCCGGGGGCGTGAGCCAGCCCCAGCATTTT
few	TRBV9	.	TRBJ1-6	CASSVDPELNSPLHF	TGTGCCAGCAGCGTAGACCCAGAGTTAAATTCACCCCTCCACTTT
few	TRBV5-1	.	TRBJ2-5	CASSQGSAVETQYF	TGCGCCAGCAGCCAAGGGAGCGCTGTGGAGACCCAGTACTTC
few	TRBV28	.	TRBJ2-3	CASSLTMTDTQYF	TGTGCCAGCAGTTTAACTATGACAGATACGCAGTATTTT
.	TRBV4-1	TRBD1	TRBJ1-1	CASSQPTTGVDTEAFF	TGCGCCAGCAGCCAACCCACTACAGGGGTGGACACTGAAGCTTTCTTT
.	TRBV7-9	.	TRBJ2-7	CASSLGQISYEQYF	TGTGCCAGCAGCTTAGGACAGATCTCCTACGAGCAGTACTTC
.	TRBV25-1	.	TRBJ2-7	CASSESRGAPYEQYF	TGTGCCAGCAGTGAAAGCAGGGGGGCCCCCTACGAGCAGTACTTC